The clone carrying this T cell receptor beta chain came up a few times. The single heparinised draw taken from each donor contained about 110 mL of blood on average. Central memory, naive, regulatory and stem cell-like memory CD4+ cells were sorted by CD45RO/CCR7/CD25/CD127/CD95/CD27. CDR1 is MDHEN, CDR2 SYDVKM, per germline. CDR3 size: 16 residues. V was cut by 5 bases and J by 2 bases, with 18 bases left in between. The data stem from a study of beta chain features in type 1 diabetes. Whole-study context: The examined sorted cells totaled about 110 million across samples.

Reverse transcription of all isolated RNA meant that expressed TCRB transcripts were sequenced. Using immunoSEQ multiplex PCR, the repertoire was profiled, and TCRdb retains in-frame clones only, with some absent. The table lists 900,000 or so clones, roughly a sixth of them singletons, with 0.02% to 0.03% in the top ten. This clonotype originated in a young woman in good health. Sequenced sample: naive CD4+ T cells from blood. J is TRBJ2-5 and V is TRBV28; weak D call: TRBD1 (6 bases). CDR3 loop: CASSRLRTEAQETQYF. The CDR3 bases are TGTGCCAGCAGTAGACTTAGGACAGAAGCTCAAGAGACCCAGTACTTC.